One and the same sample provided the 14 T cell receptor beta chains below, sequenced in a study of T-cell reconstitution after alpha-beta-depleted transplantation in children. Preparation of the TCRbeta library was carried out with unique molecular identifiers. One entry per CDR3 protein results from TCRdb running MiXCR on the PCR reads. The data hold over 550,000 distinct CDR3 sequences, with about 10% observed a single time. Sequencing used PBMCs from the stem cell graft donor, obtained from the stem cell graft. The receptors here all came from a human donor who donated a stem cell graft to a child with acute myeloid leukemia.

The DNA of the CDR3 is TGTGCCAGCAGTTTATGGGGACAGGGGGGTGATTCCCTCCACTTT. Translation: CASSLWGQGGDSLHF. The chain carries TRBV28 and TRBJ1-6; 11 bases match TRBD1. The CDR3 consists of 15 residues. After removal of 0 bases from V and 14 bases from J, the junction contained 6 bases not matched to a gene. CDR1 MDHEN and CDR2 SYDVKM come from the germline V gene. Variable domain in full (rest from reference TRBV28 and TRBJ1-6): DVKVTQSSRYLVKRTGEKVFLECVQDMDHENMFWYRQDPGLGLRLIYFSYDVKMKEKGDIPEGYSVSREKKERFSLILESASTNQTSMYLCASSLWGQGGDSLHFGNGTRLTVT.

This clonotype was seen more than once but under ten times. V and J are TRBV20-1 and TRBJ2-7; D may match TRBD1 or TRBD2 (5 bases each). CDR3 length: 17 residues. V was shortened by 1 base and J by 3 bases, with 22 bases between the two germline ends. Germline CDR1 reads DFQATT; CDR2 reads SNEGSKA (reference sequence). Here the CDR3 reads CSARGTRRGPLFYEQYF. The CDR3 nucleotides read TGCAGTGCTAGAGGAACTAGACGGGGCCCCCTATTCTACGAGCAGTACTTC.

This clonotype was seen more than once but under ten times. The rearrangement uses TRBV29-1 and TRBJ1-3; no clear D gene. V was cut by 6 bases and J by 0 bases, with 15 bases left in between. Germline V gene data show CDR1 as SQVTM and CDR2 as ANQGSEA. The CDR3 is 15 amino acids. CDR3 nucleotide sequence: TGCAGCGTGGCTGAGACGGCCGTCTCTGGAAACACCATATATTTT. Protein sequence: CSVAETAVSGNTIYF.

Here the CDR3 reads CASSPREGREDYNEQFF. In DNA form, the CDR3 reads TGCGCCAGCAGCCCCCGGGAGGGGCGGGAGGACTACAATGAGCAGTTCTTC. The chain is built from TRBV4-3 and TRBJ2-1, with 8 bases aligning to TRBD2. Trimming cost V 4 bases and J 3 bases; bases outside gene matches: 11. The CDR3 is 17 amino acids. Germline-derived CDR1 and CDR2 are LGHNA and YSLEER.

This clonotype occurred a few times. The chain employs TRBV30 and TRBJ2-3; D is uncertain. The CDR3 is made up of 12 amino acids. V lost 5 bases to trimming and J lost 1 base, with 7 bases between them. Looked up from germline, CDR1 is GTSNPN and CDR2 is SVGIG (reference sequence). CDR3 sequence reads: CAWGERTDTQYF. CDR3 nucleotide sequence: TGTGCCTGGGGAGAGCGCACAGATACGCAGTATTTT.

V and J are TRBV25-1 and TRBJ1-1; unclear D gene. In germline, CDR1 is MGHDK, CDR2 SYGVNS. V lost 6 bases to trimming and J lost 0 bases, with 14 bases between them. The CDR3 runs to 15 residues. The CDR3 spells CASRPSRRMNTEAFF. CDR3 DNA sequence: TGTGCCAGCAGACCGTCCAGAAGAATGAACACTGAAGCTTTCTTT.

This clonotype was seen repeatedly, ten times or more. This sequence joins TRBV21-1 and TRBJ2-1; TRBD2 is taken as the D call from the table, unchecked against the DNA. TRBV21-1 has pseudogene status. The CDR3 is 12 residues long. CDR3 in amino acids: CASSASGGEQFF. The CDR3 nucleotides are TGTGCCAGCAGCGCGAGCGGAGGGGAGCAGTTCTTC.

V usage is TRBV6-2 or TRBV6-3 and J usage is TRBJ2-7; D tentatively fits TRBD1 or TRBD2 (5 bases each). Germline V gives CDR1 MNHEY, CDR2 SVGEGT. V was trimmed by 4 bases and J by 0 bases, leaving 13 bases between them. The CDR3 is 15 amino acids. Written as DNA, the CDR3 is TGTGCCAGCAGTTCTCCCGTCGGGACCTCCTACGAGCAGTACTTC. The encoded protein is CASSSPVGTSYEQYF.

This clonotype was found a few times. The CDR3 region has the DNA TGTGCCAGCAGTCTCGCCCTCGGACCTGGCTACGAGCAGTACTTC. Protein sequence: CASSLALGPGYEQYF. This chain uses TRBV12-3 or TRBV12-4 with TRBJ2-7, with D uncertain. The CDR3 is 15 residues long. Trimming pared 5 bases from V and 3 bases from J, leaving 17 bases between.

This clonotype was counted a few times. The V gene is TRBV11-1, the J gene TRBJ1-4; the D is unclear. Germline V gene sequence: CDR1 SGHAT, CDR2 FQDESV (reference sequence). The length of the CDR3 is 13 residues. The V end was cut by 3 bases, the J end by 4 bases, with 6 bases between. This CDR3 reads CASSFAVNEKLFF. As DNA, the CDR3 is TGTGCCAGCAGCTTCGCGGTTAATGAAAAACTGTTTTTT.

The chain carries TRBV20-1 and TRBJ2-2, with D unclear. Trimming left V 0 bases short and J 6 bases short, with 8 bases between. Germline lookup yields CDR1 DFQATT and CDR2 SNEGSKA (reference sequence). The CDR3 length is 13 residues. The CDR3, as DNA: TGCAGTGCTAGAGAGCCCCGATCCGGGGAGCTGTTTTTT. Translation: CSAREPRSGELFF.

This chain uses TRBV27 with TRBJ2-1, with 12 bases that match TRBD2. The CDR3 has 16 amino acids. J was trimmed by 2 bases and V by 8 bases; bases with no gene match: 7. Germline lookup yields CDR1 MNHEY and CDR2 SMNVEV (reference sequence). CDR3 DNA: TGTGCCAGCCGCCCCAGGACTAGCGGGACCTACAATGAGCAGTTCTTC. Translation: CASRPRTSGTYNEQFF.

Written as DNA, the CDR3 is TGTGCCAGCAGCTTCGAACCCGGGGCCGGGACCGGGGAGCTGTTTTTT. This gives the protein CASSFEPGAGTGELFF. This sequence joins TRBV11-2 and TRBJ2-2; D assignment may be TRBD1 or TRBD2 (5 bases each). Deletions cut 3 bases from V and 5 bases from J, with 16 bases between. The CDR3 spans 16 residues. Germline CDR1 SGHAT, CDR2 FQNNGV.

The CDR3 protein is CAWKDRGLANYGYTF. DNA of the CDR3: TGTGCCTGGAAGGACAGGGGTTTAGCTAACTATGGCTACACCTTC. This chain joins TRBV30 and TRBJ1-2; the match to TRBD1 covers 9 bases. In germline, CDR1 is GTSNPN, CDR2 SVGIG (reference sequence). The CDR3 sequence is 15 residues long. Trimming at V came to 4 bases and at J to 0 bases, leaving 6 bases not matched to a gene.